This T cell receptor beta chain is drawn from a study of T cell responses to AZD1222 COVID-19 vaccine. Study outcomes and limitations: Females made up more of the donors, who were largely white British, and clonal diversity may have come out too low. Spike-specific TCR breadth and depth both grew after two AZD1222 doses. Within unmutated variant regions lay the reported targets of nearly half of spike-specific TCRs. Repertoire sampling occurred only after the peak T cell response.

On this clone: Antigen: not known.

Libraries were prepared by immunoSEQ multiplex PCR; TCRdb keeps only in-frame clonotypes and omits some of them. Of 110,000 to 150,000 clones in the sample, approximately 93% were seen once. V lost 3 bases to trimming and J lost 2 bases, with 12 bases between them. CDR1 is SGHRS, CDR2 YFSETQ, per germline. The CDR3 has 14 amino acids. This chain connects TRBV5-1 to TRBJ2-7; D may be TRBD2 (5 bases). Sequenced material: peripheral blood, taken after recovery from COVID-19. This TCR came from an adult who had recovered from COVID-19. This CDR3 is CASSWGVGTYEQYF. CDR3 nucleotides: TGCGCCAGCAGCTGGGGAGTCGGTACCTACGAGCAGTACTTC.